These T cell receptor beta chains were read from a single sample in a study of cytomegalovirus exposure and HLA in healthy donors. Profiling relied on immunoSEQ multiplex PCR, and the TCRdb table lists in-frame clones only, not all of them. The repertoire includes around 150,000 clones, over 75% of them detected once, and 5.5% to 6% sits in the top ten. Material for sequencing was PBMCs. These receptors all come from a man in his thirties or forties in good health and CMV-seropositive. The conserved cysteine and the conserved F or W are not part of the CDR3 here. Only part of the rows carry a size: once, few, many, or a class if the clone is expanded.

CDR3 length,V gene,clone size,CDR3 protein
12,TRBV9,few,ASSVSGKLDTQY
11,TRBV19,NA,ASSIRPGYGYT
13,TRBV6-1,NA,ASSGGTVYNQPQH
11,TRBV14,NA,ASTLESTDTQY
12,TRBV5-4,NA,ASRPGGASDTQY
13,TRBV6-1,NA,ASSLAGESIYEQY
16,TRBV7-2,NA,ASSSTGGLAGGGETQY
14,TRBV19,NA,ASSIITQGAYTEAF
14,TRBV4-3,few,ASSLGHPMGNQPQH
14,TRBV27,once,ASSLSRRGSNQPQH
13,TRBV27,NA,ASTPGTSGSYEQY
13,TRBV5-1,NA,ASSLGDREYQPQH
12,TRBV30,few,AWSEVPETGELF
11,TRBV28,NA,ASTIFRGTEAF
14,TRBV7-8,NA,ASSPLAGGLNNEQF
13,TRBV30,NA,AWSPGTSGYNEQF
14,TRBV7-7,NA,ASSASFGGGAETQY
13,TRBV27,NA,ASSLGGPGANGLT
10,TRBV28,NA,ASRGDYYGYT
13,TRBV2,once,ASSESQVPSYEQY
14,TRBV9,NA,ASSNTGHLGKETQY
10,TRBV4-1,NA,ASSQLFNEQF
13,TRBV6-6,NA,ASSYVGENTGELF
15,TRBV7-2,NA,ASSLDLAGSGEETQY
12,TRBV9,NA,ASSVATEGTEAF
13,TRBV6-4,NA,ASSDTGSGANVLT
15,TRBV5-1,NA,ASSLTAGGPETGELF
12,TRBV27,few,ASSFQGYSYEQY
14,TRBV5-6,NA,ASLTRGNRAQETQY
17,TRBV19,NA,ASSIYKGQGFSGANVLT
13,TRBV2,few,ASSESLAGELEQF
16,TRBV4-1,few,ASSPAGTGDLLNTEAF
13,TRBV7-9,few,ASSWTADYNSPLH
11,TRBV5-4,NA,ASSLARGSPLH
13,TRBV19,NA,ASSIGAGNNQPQH
14,TRBV7-8,NA,ASSQRDTSPVDTQY
12,TRBV5-4,NA,ASSLQGTAGEQY
10,TRBV29-1,NA,SVQGQNYGYT
13,TRBV6-1,NA,ASSESGTSLYEQY
10,TRBV19,NA,ASSPGRAGYT
11,TRBV6-5,NA,ASSYSNLAEQY
12,TRBV27,NA,ASSSGDSLYEQY
10,TRBV30,NA,AYEQGNYEQY
12,TRBV7-9,NA,ASSGTWSSYEQY
13,TRBV19,few,ASSIPGAGANVLT
14,TRBV7-2,NA,ASSSSSGRLNNEQF
10,TRBV11-2,NA,ASSASINGYT
13,TRBV7-9,NA,ASSLQLEWADTQY
12,TRBV7-7,NA,ASSQGQSGNTIY
11,TRBV6-6,NA,ASSYSQTGELF
11,TRBV11-2,NA,ATTGLAGKEQF
15,TRBV4-1,NA,ASSERVGGMNTGELF